The 5 T cell receptor beta chains below come from one sample, sequenced in a study of coeliac disease. Study conclusions and caveats: Active celiac intraepithelial and lamina propria samples had lower TRB and TRG clonality than control samples.

Repertoires were generated with immunoSEQ multiplex PCR, while TCRdb's copy carries only in-frame clones and drops some. The data show 3,500 to 5,000 clones, about 61% seen once. Their cognate antigens are unknown. Source material: intraepithelial lymphocytes from the gut. The receptor source for this set is a man in his sixties or seventies with active celiac disease.

This sequence joins TRBV28 and TRBJ2-2, with a possible D match to TRBD1 (5 bases). V was pared by 5 bases and J by 4 bases, with 14 bases between. From germline, CDR1 is MDHEN and CDR2 SYDVKM. The CDR3 has 15 residues. The chain's CDR3 is CASSQGGQATGELFF. CDR3 coding DNA: TGTGCCAGCAGTCAGGGTGGGCAGGCCACCGGGGAGCTGTTTTTT. Together with reference TRBV28 and TRBJ2-2, the CDR3 gives the full variable domain: DVKVTQSSRYLVKRTGEKVFLECVQDMDHENMFWYRQDPGLGLRLIYFSYDVKMKEKGDIPEGYSVSREKKERFSLILESASTNQTSMYLCASSQGGQATGELFFGEGSRLTVL.

The V call is TRBV23-1, the J call TRBJ2-7; 11 positions match TRBD2. TRBV23-1 is labeled an ORF, and its function is uncertain. Trimming cost V 2 bases and J 4 bases; bases outside gene matches: 7. The CDR3 is 16 amino acids. CDR3 sequence (DNA): TGCGCCAGCAGTCAAGGTACTAGCGGGAGTACGTACGAGCAGTACTTC. Translation: CASSQGTSGSTYEQYF.

The chain recombines TRBV10-3 with TRBJ1-1; no definite D call. V was cut by 0 bases and J by 6 bases, with 14 bases left in between. This CDR3 is built from 15 residues. CDR1 and CDR2 from the germline V gene are ENHRY and SYGVKD. CDR3 loop: CAISESVGSGAEAFF. DNA for the CDR3: TGTGCCATCAGTGAGTCGGTGGGGAGTGGCGCTGAAGCTTTCTTT.

This clone was seen only a few times. The V and J genes are TRBV7-2 and TRBJ2-5; 8 bases are a match to TRBD2. CDR3 length: 18 residues. With 2 bases clipped from V and 5 bases from J, the junction kept 16 bases outside the gene matches. CDR1 and CDR2 (germline): SGHTA, FQGNSA. For the CDR3, the DNA is TGTGCCAGCAGCTTACTCCCTGCCCAGGGACTAGGGGGGGAGACCCAGTACTTC. Residues: CASSLLPAQGLGGETQYF.

The gene calls are TRBV7-8 and TRBJ2-7; 11 positions match TRBD1. Germline CDR1 reads SGHVS; CDR2 reads FQNEAQ. The V and J ends lost 5 bases and 7 bases, in that order; junction bases with no gene match: 10. The CDR3 totals 15 residues. CDR3 nucleotide sequence: TGTGCCAGCAGCCTAGGACAGGGGGCTATAGGTGAGCAGTACTTC. Its protein product is CASSLGQGAIGEQYF.